The 22 T cell receptor beta chains below were found in one sample sequenced in a study of human T cells and chemical hapten exposure (dated by TCRdb to about 2021). The library came from RACE. These reads were obtained on a NextSeq 500. The public reads were reprocessed in TCRdb via fastp at Q25 and MiXCR, keeping in-frame beta chains. A single entry per CDR3 protein holds the most common genes and DNA from its merged rows. A total of roughly 120,000 distinct CDR3 sequences appear in this sample, roughly 10% of them only once. The ten largest clones represent approximately 3% of the sample. According to the study, the label for this sample's time point signals: patch test 2, 6 weeks after DPC sensitization. The sample's treatment or condition label is to be understood as: therapeutic diphenylcyclopropenone sensitization with weekly scalp DPC. The sample consisted of whole blood, taken in connection with sensitization to the hapten diphenylcyclopropenone (DPC). These receptor sequences come from a woman in her thirties or forties with alopecia areata. Some clones in this sample may be carry-over from other donors' samples.

This clonotype was seen a handful of times. The chain joins TRBV12-3 or TRBV12-4 to TRBJ1-2, with a weak D call TRBD1 (5 bases). This CDR3 comprises 15 residues. The V end lost 5 bases, the J end lost 3 bases, and 16 bases lay between the germline ends. The DNA of the CDR3 is TGTGCCAGCAGTCCCGACAGAGTTTCATACTATGGCTACACCTTC. This translates into CASSPDRVSYYGYTF.

Only a few counts were recorded for this clonotype. The chain combines TRBV5-6 with TRBJ1-3, with D possibly TRBD1 on 6 matching bases. The ends were cut back, 2 bases at V and 4 bases at J, with 13 bases in the middle. There are 15 residues in the CDR3. Germline loops: CDR1 SGHDT, CDR2 YYEEEE. For the CDR3, the DNA is TGTGCCAGCAGCTTTTTGACAGGAGGAGGAAACACCATATATTTT. Amino acid sequence: CASSFLTGGGNTIYF.

The CDR3 coding sequence is TGTGCCAGCAAGAGGACGACAGGGAACTATGGCTACACCTTC. It translates to CASKRTTGNYGYTF. V and J are TRBV6-6 and TRBJ1-2; TRBD1 matches at 7 bases. This CDR3 is built from 14 residues. The V segment lost 7 bases and the J segment 2 bases; nucleotides outside the gene matches: 7. CDR1 is MNHNY, CDR2 SVGAGI, per germline (reference sequence).

Ten or more counts support this clonotype. This rearrangement joins TRBV12-3 or TRBV12-4 to TRBJ1-5, with D perhaps TRBD1 (5 bases). Trimming took off 2 bases at V and 2 bases at J, with 10 bases between the two ends. This CDR3 spans 15 amino acids. CDR3: CASSLFGGGNQPQHF. The CDR3 DNA follows: TGTGCCAGCAGTTTATTCGGAGGGGGCAATCAGCCCCAGCATTTT.

This clonotype was observed many times. The rearrangement joins TRBV5-4 to TRBJ2-7; 9 bases are shared with TRBD1. The CDR3 contains 15 residues. Germline V gives CDR1 SGHNT, CDR2 YYREEE (reference sequence). V was clipped by 3 bases and J by 2 bases; unmatched bases: 6. The CDR3 coding sequence is TGTGCCAGCAGCTGGGGACAGGGCCAGGCCTACGAGCAGTACTTC. Protein: CASSWGQGQAYEQYF.

This clonotype came up many times. The chain has TRBV4-1 and TRBJ2-2, with no clear D. In germline, CDR1 is MGHRA, CDR2 YSYEKL. Trimming stripped 1 base from V and 6 bases from J, with 18 bases between. This CDR3 has 17 residues. The CDR3 spells CASSQVDMGFGSGELFF. In DNA form, the CDR3 reads TGCGCCAGCAGCCAAGTCGACATGGGATTTGGGTCCGGGGAGCTGTTTTTT.

This clonotype was recorded many times. The V and J genes are TRBV12-3 or TRBV12-4 and TRBJ2-5; D gene unclear. The CDR3 consists of 12 residues. V shed 4 bases and J shed 7 bases, with 10 bases lying between them. The CDR3 loop is CASSSGLGTQYF. The CDR3 coding sequence is TGTGCCAGCAGTTCGGGTTTAGGGACCCAGTACTTC.

The sample holds a few counts of this clonotype. V usage is TRBV7-9 and J usage is TRBJ2-7; 7 positions match TRBD2. The CDR3 totals 13 residues. The germline CDR1 and CDR2 sequences are SEHNR and FQNEAQ (reference sequence). V shed 1 base and J 7 bases; nucleotides not matched to a gene: 4. The CDR3 reads CASSLETSREQYF. CDR3 DNA sequence: TGTGCCAGCAGCTTAGAGACTAGCCGGGAGCAGTACTTC.

In this sample, this clonotype turned up many times. The chain joins TRBV28 to TRBJ2-1; 7 nucleotides align to TRBD1. Germline-derived CDR1 and CDR2 are MDHEN and SYDVKM. V trimming: 6 bases; J trimming: 6 bases; junction bases outside the gene matches: 11. The CDR3 is 15 amino acids. CDR3: CASSRGGQRGNEQFF. CDR3 nucleotide sequence: TGTGCCAGCAGCCGTGGGGGACAGAGGGGCAATGAGCAGTTCTTC.

At least ten counts were recorded for this clonotype. This chain connects TRBV28 to TRBJ2-7; 9 positions match TRBD1. V dropped 5 bases and J dropped 4; count of bases not matched to a gene: 9. CDR3 size: 15 residues. The germline V gene has CDR1 MDHEN and CDR2 SYDVKM. The CDR3 DNA reads TGTGCCAGCAGTGCTCAGGGGACAGGGAGTTACGAGCAGTACTTC. It translates to CASSAQGTGSYEQYF. Full variable domain (rest looked up from reference TRBV28 and TRBJ2-7): DVKVTQSSRYLVKRTGEKVFLECVQDMDHENMFWYRQDPGLGLRLIYFSYDVKMKEKGDIPEGYSVSREKKERFSLILESASTNQTSMYLCASSAQGTGSYEQYFGPGTRLTVT.

This clonotype was counted many times. This rearrangement joins TRBV3-1 to TRBJ2-7, with D unclear. V dropped 5 bases and J dropped 3 bases, with 8 bases sitting between them. Germline V gene data show CDR1 as LGHDT and CDR2 as YNNKEL (reference sequence). This CDR3 is 12 amino acids long. The CDR3 DNA reads TGTGCCAGCAGCTCCCGGAACTACGAGCAGTACTTC. Amino acid sequence: CASSSRNYEQYF.

The J gene is TRBJ1-5, the V gene TRBV10-3, with a possible D match to TRBD1 (6 bases). The CDR3 extends over 14 amino acids. Germline CDR1 and CDR2: ENHRY and SYGVKD. V lost 0 bases and J 4 bases, leaving 7 bases between the germline ends. CDR3 in amino acids: CAISESGQNQPQHF. The DNA for the CDR3 is TGTGCCATCAGTGAGTCTGGACAGAATCAGCCCCAGCATTTT.

This clonotype was picked up many times. This chain connects TRBV9 to TRBJ2-3; 9 positions agree with TRBD2. The CDR3 is made up of 17 amino acids. V was clipped by 0 bases and J by 2 bases; unmatched bases: 7. From germline, CDR1 is SGDLS and CDR2 YYNGEE. CDR3 protein: CASSVGIAGDFTDTQYF. The CDR3 bases are TGTGCCAGCAGCGTAGGGATAGCGGGGGATTTCACAGATACGCAGTATTTT. The full variable domain, rest sourced from reference TRBV9 and TRBJ2-3, is DSGVTQTPKHLITATGQRVTLRCSPRSGDLSVYWYQQSLDQGLQFLIQYYNGEERAKGNILERFSAQQFPDLHSELNLSSLELGDSALYFCASSVGIAGDFTDTQYFGPGTRLTVL.

This clonotype was observed at least ten times. The V gene is TRBV7-3, the J gene TRBJ1-2, with D uncertain. The CDR3 runs 13 residues. Germline loops: CDR1 SGHTA, CDR2 FQGTGA. Trimming left V 2 bases short and J 6 bases short, with 10 bases between. Written as DNA, the CDR3 is TGTGCCAGCAGCTTAGCAGAAGGGAATGGCTACACCTTC. Translation: CASSLAEGNGYTF. Looking up the rest from reference TRBV7-3 and TRBJ1-2 gives the full variable domain: GAGVSQTPSNKVTEKGKYVELRCDPISGHTALYWYRQSLGQGPEFLIYFQGTGAADDSGLPNDRFFAVRPEGSVSTLKIQRTERGDSAVYLCASSLAEGNGYTFGSGTRLTVV.

The chain employs TRBV7-9 and TRBJ2-3, with D uncertain. Per germline, CDR1 SEHNR and CDR2 FQNEAQ (reference sequence). The CDR3 totals 13 residues. V was pared by 4 bases and J by 3 bases, with 8 bases between. The CDR3 reads CASSSSGTDTQYF. In nucleotides, the CDR3 is TGTGCCAGCAGCTCCTCCGGGACAGATACGCAGTATTTT.

Details on this clonotype: One base away lies a much larger clone, so this may be a sequencing read error. The chain is built from TRBV24-1 and TRBJ2-7; 7 nucleotides agree with TRBD1. V lost 0 bases and J lost 5; bases outside the gene matches: 18. Per germline, CDR1 KGHDR and CDR2 SFDVKD. CDR3 length: 19 amino acids. The CDR3 is CATSDLSRRTGPMVDEQYF. The CDR3 nucleotides read TGTGCCACCAGTGATTTGTCCCGGAGGACAGGCCCTATGGTCGACGAGCAGTACTTC.

This clonotype was counted ten times or more. This chain uses TRBV12-3 or TRBV12-4 with TRBJ2-2; no clear D gene. The CDR3 is made up of 12 amino acids. Trimming cost V 6 bases and J 5 bases, with 7 bases left between them. CDR3 nucleotide sequence: TGTGCCAGCAGGCTAGGAACCGGGGAGCTGTTTTTT. It translates to CASRLGTGELFF.

About this clonotype: Since a much larger clone is just one base distant, this may be a read error. V gene TRBV11-2 combines with J gene TRBJ2-3, with 10 nucleotides matching TRBD1. Germline V lookup: CDR1 SGHAT, CDR2 FQNNGV. The CDR3 length is 17 residues. The CDR3 coding sequence is TGTGCCAGCAGCTTAGGGTCTGGGACAGGGGTGACAGATATGCAGTATTTT. Translated: CASSLGSGTGVTDMQYF.

In its sample, this clonotype was seen many times. This rearrangement joins TRBV29-1 to TRBJ2-3; 13 nucleotides match TRBD2. Germline V gene data show CDR1 as SQVTM and CDR2 as ANQGSEA. The CDR3 has 15 residues. Losses at the gene ends were 3 bases for V and 4 bases for J; bases not matched to a gene: 4. In DNA, the CDR3 is TGCAGCGTTGAGGGGACTAGCGGGACCCCAGATACGCAGTATTTT. Translated: CSVEGTSGTPDTQYF.

This clonotype was recorded at least ten times. This rearrangement joins TRBV6-6 to TRBJ1-4; D might be TRBD1 (5 bases). From germline, CDR1 is MNHNY and CDR2 SVGAGI (reference sequence). The CDR3 loop spans 14 amino acids. Trimming removed 2 bases at V and 5 bases at J, with 9 bases between. CDR3 loop: CASSYGAGNEKLFF. The CDR3 nucleotides are TGTGCCAGCAGTTACGGGGCAGGGAATGAAAAACTGTTTTTT.

The table lists this clonotype with many counts. The rearrangement links TRBV11-1 to TRBJ2-3, with 11 bases matching TRBD2. The CDR3 is 16 residues long. Looked up from germline, CDR1 is SGHAT and CDR2 is FQDESV (reference sequence). The ends lost 4 bases at V and 7 bases at J; junction bases unmatched: 10. CDR3 in DNA: TGTGCCAGCAGCTCGGTAACTAGCGGGGGAACACATACGCAGTATTTT. Translating it yields CASSSVTSGGTHTQYF.

There are many counts of this clonotype. The chain employs TRBV28 and TRBJ1-5; D not resolved. Germline V gene lookup returns CDR1 MDHEN and CDR2 SYDVKM. Trimming pared 1 base from V and 2 bases from J, leaving 15 bases between. This CDR3 has 17 amino acids. The DNA for the CDR3 is TGTGCCAGCAGTTTATCCGGCGTCGGACCGGGCAATCAGCCCCAGCATTTT. Its translation is CASSLSGVGPGNQPQHF.